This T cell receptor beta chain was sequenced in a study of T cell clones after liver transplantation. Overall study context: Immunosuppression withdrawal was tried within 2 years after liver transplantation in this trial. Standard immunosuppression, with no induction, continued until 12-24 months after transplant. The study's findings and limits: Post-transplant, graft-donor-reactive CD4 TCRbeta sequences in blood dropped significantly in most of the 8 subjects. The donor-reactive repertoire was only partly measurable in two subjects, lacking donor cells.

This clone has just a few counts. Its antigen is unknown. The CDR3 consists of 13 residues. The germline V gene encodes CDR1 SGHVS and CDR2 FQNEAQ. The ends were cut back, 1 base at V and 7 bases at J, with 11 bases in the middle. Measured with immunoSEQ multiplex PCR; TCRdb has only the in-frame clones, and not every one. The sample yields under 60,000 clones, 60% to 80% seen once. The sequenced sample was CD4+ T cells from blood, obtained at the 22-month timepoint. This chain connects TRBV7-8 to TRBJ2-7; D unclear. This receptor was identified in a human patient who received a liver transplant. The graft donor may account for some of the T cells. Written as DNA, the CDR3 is TGTGCCAGCAGCTTAGGCCGAGAACGTGAGCAGTACTTC. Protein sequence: CASSLGREREQYF.